These 8 T cell receptor beta chains were all obtained from the same sample, sequenced in a study of blood T cell repertoires in COVID-19. Clones were read by immunoSEQ multiplex PCR, and TCRdb kept only the in-frame ones, dropping some. The sample lists about 400,000 clones, just under 90% seen once, with about 1.7% in the top ten. The specimen was PBMCs or T cells enriched from blood (not recorded which). The receptor source for this set is a woman in her thirties who had recovered from COVID-19.

The chain carries TRBV5-1 and TRBJ2-7; 7 nucleotides line up with TRBD2. CDR1 SGHRS and CDR2 YFSETQ come from the germline V gene. CDR3 length equals 16 residues. With 0 bases clipped from V and 4 bases from J, the junction kept 10 bases outside the gene matches. CDR3 in amino acids: CASSLVLGGSKYEQYF. In nucleotides, the CDR3 is TGCGCCAGCAGCTTGGTTTTGGGCGGGAGCAAGTACGAGCAGTACTTC.

This clone was found once. V usage is TRBV6-5 and J usage is TRBJ2-5, with D tentatively TRBD1 (6 bases). The CDR3 covers 15 residues. V was clipped by 1 base and J by 5 bases, with 14 bases between them. Germline V gene sequence: CDR1 MNHEY, CDR2 SVGAGI. The CDR3 DNA follows: TGTGCCAGCAGTTACTTCCAAGGGGGTCGGGAGACCCAGTACTTC. This translates into CASSYFQGGRETQYF.

This chain joins TRBV28 and TRBJ1-1; the D gene is possibly TRBD1 (6 bases). Trimming stripped 1 base from V and 5 bases from J, with 17 bases between. In germline, CDR1 is MDHEN, CDR2 SYDVKM. There are 16 residues in the CDR3. CDR3 sequence reads: CASSLSDPQGWTEAFF. The CDR3, as DNA: TGTGCCAGCAGTTTATCCGATCCACAGGGTTGGACTGAAGCTTTCTTT.

The rearrangement links TRBV4-1 to TRBJ2-1; possibly TRBD1 for D (6 bases). The germline V and J ends were trimmed by 0 bases and 9 bases, with 9 bases remaining between them. CDR1 MGHRA and CDR2 YSYEKL come from the germline V gene. CDR3 length equals 13 residues. The DNA for the CDR3 is TGCGCCAGCAGCCAAGAAGGGGACATTGAGCAGTTCTTC. Its translation: CASSQEGDIEQFF.

This clone appeared once. This chain joins TRBV5-1 and TRBJ1-4; perhaps TRBD1 as D (5 bases). The germline gives CDR1 SGHRS, CDR2 YFSETQ. The V gene lost 4 bases and the J gene lost 5 bases, with 15 bases spanning the gap. The CDR3 loop spans 15 amino acids. The DNA for the CDR3 is TGCGCCAGCAGCCGAACGGGGGGTTTAAATGAAAAACTGTTTTTT. It is translated as CASSRTGGLNEKLFF.

On this clone itself: Other DNA sequences in the sample encode the same CDR3. The rearrangement joins TRBV7-3 to TRBJ1-2; D perhaps matches TRBD1 (6 bases). The CDR3 covers 13 residues. The V and J ends lost 0 bases and 4 bases respectively, with 6 bases between them. The germline CDR1 and CDR2 sequences are SGHTA and FQGTGA. The CDR3 sequence: CASSLTGGYGYTF. The CDR3 DNA follows: TGTGCCAGCAGCTTAACAGGGGGCTATGGCTACACCTTC.

CDR3 DNA sequence: TGTGCCAGTACCGACAGCTACGAGCAGTACTTC. It is translated as CASTDSYEQYF. The rearrangement links TRBV19 to TRBJ2-7; maybe TRBD1 (5 bases). The CDR3 has 11 amino acids. The germline V gene encodes CDR1 LNHDA and CDR2 SQIVND (reference sequence). Trimming removed 7 bases from V and 3 bases from J, with 7 bases in between.

This chain joins TRBV7-9 and TRBJ1-2; 7 bases map to TRBD1. The CDR3 loop spans 16 amino acids. CDR1 SEHNR and CDR2 FQNEAQ come from the germline V gene (reference sequence). Trimming at V came to 6 bases and at J to 0 bases, leaving 10 bases not matched to a gene. CDR3: CASRPRTGATNYGYTF. CDR3 DNA: TGTGCCAGCAGACCGCGGACAGGAGCCACTAACTATGGCTACACCTTC.